This passage covers 13 T cell receptor beta chains from one sample sequenced in a study of blood T cell repertoires in COVID-19. Only in-frame clones appear in the TCRdb table, and some are missing; sequencing was by immunoSEQ multiplex PCR. The sample has about 500,000 clones; approximately 88% are singletons. Sequencing was carried out using peripheral blood. The receptor set was obtained from a woman in her 50s with COVID-19, enrolled during active disease.

The V gene is TRBV30, the J gene TRBJ1-1; 9 bases fit TRBD1. This CDR3 has 13 residues. The germline CDR1 and CDR2 sequences are GTSNPN and SVGIG (reference sequence). Germline trimming cut 5 bases from V and 5 bases from J; bases unmatched to any gene: 6. The DNA of the CDR3 is TGTGCCTGGGGGATCGGACAGGGGACTGAAGCTTTCTTT. Its translation is CAWGIGQGTEAFF.

The CDR3 is CASSSFADWNTGELFF. CDR3 DNA: TGTGCCAGCAGTTCCTTCGCGGATTGGAACACCGGGGAGCTGTTTTTT. This chain links TRBV28 with TRBJ2-2; D gene unclear. This CDR3 spans 16 amino acids. The germline V gene encodes CDR1 MDHEN and CDR2 SYDVKM. The V end was cut by 4 bases, the J end by 1 base, with 13 bases between.

The chain employs TRBV5-4 and TRBJ2-7; 7 bases agree with TRBD1. CDR1 is SGHNT and CDR2 is YYREEE in the germline V gene (reference sequence). V dropped 4 bases and J dropped 4; count of bases not matched to a gene: 5. CDR3 length equals 13 residues. CDR3 in amino acids: CASSLSTGYEQYF. Written as DNA, the CDR3 is TGTGCCAGCAGCCTATCGACAGGGTACGAGCAGTACTTC.

Note on this clone: Other DNA sequences from this sample encode an identical CDR3 as well. The rearrangement joins TRBV5-1 to TRBJ1-2, with 7 bases identical to TRBD1. V lost 0 bases to trimming and J lost 4 bases; unmatched junction nucleotides: 3. Per germline, CDR1 SGHRS and CDR2 YFSETQ. The CDR3 sequence is 14 residues long. The CDR3 here is CASSLGTGGYGYTF. CDR3 DNA: TGCGCCAGCAGCTTGGGGACAGGTGGCTATGGCTACACCTTC. The whole variable domain, remainder taken from reference TRBV5-1 and TRBJ1-2, is KAGVTQTPRYLIKTRGQQVTLSCSPISGHRSVSWYQQTPGQGLQFLFEYFSETQRNKGNFPGRFSGRQFSNSRSEMNVSTLELGDSALYLCASSLGTGGYGYTFGSGTRLTVV.

V usage is TRBV11-2 and J usage is TRBJ2-2; 9 bases are a match to TRBD1. Losses at the gene ends were 5 bases for V and 6 bases for J; bases not matched to a gene: 7. This CDR3 is 15 amino acids long. From germline, CDR1 is SGHAT and CDR2 FQNNGV. The CDR3 region is CASSINRGRPGELFF. For the CDR3, the DNA is TGTGCCAGCAGCATTAACAGGGGGCGGCCCGGGGAGCTGTTTTTT.

Remarks on this clone: At the DNA level, this CDR3 is encoded by other sequences in the same sample as well. The J gene is TRBJ2-3, the V gene TRBV7-3; TRBD2 is a possible D gene (5 bases). V lost 5 bases to trimming and J lost 1 base, with 7 bases between them. The CDR3 length is 13 residues. Germline CDR1 SGHTA, CDR2 FQGTGA. The CDR3 protein is CASSPRGTDTQYF. In DNA, the CDR3 is TGTGCCAGCAGCCCGAGGGGCACAGATACGCAGTATTTT. The full variable domain, in which reference TRBV7-3 and TRBJ2-3 provide the parts outside the CDR3, is GAGVSQTPSNKVTEKGKYVELRCDPISGHTALYWYRQSLGQGPEFLIYFQGTGAADDSGLPNDRFFAVRPEGSVSTLKIQRTERGDSAVYLCASSPRGTDTQYFGPGTRLTVL.

The J gene is TRBJ1-2, the V gene TRBV13, with TRBD1 matching 9 bases. The CDR3 length is 16 residues. The V gene's germline CDR1 is PRHDT and CDR2 FYEKMQ (reference sequence). Trimming removed 3 bases from V and 4 bases from J; junction bases left unmatched: 9. The CDR3 reads CASSFPSDRGPYGYTF. CDR3 nucleotide sequence: TGTGCCAGCAGCTTCCCCTCGGACAGGGGTCCCTATGGCTACACCTTC.

This chain links TRBV5-4 with TRBJ1-2; 7 nucleotides agree with TRBD1. Germline CDR1 is SGHNT and CDR2 is YYREEE (reference sequence). Unmatched junction bases numbered 2, after V lost 1 base and J lost 2 bases. The CDR3 consists of 14 residues. The CDR3 sequence: CASSLNRGNYGYTF. The CDR3 nucleotides read TGTGCCAGCAGCTTGAACAGGGGCAACTATGGCTACACCTTC.

This clone was detected only once. The chain carries TRBV10-1 and TRBJ2-1; no clear D. V was trimmed by 2 bases and J by 2 bases, leaving 4 bases between them. Per the germline V gene, CDR1 is WNHNN and CDR2 is SYGVQD (reference sequence). The CDR3 consists of 13 residues. CDR3 bases: TGCGCCAGCAGTGAGGAGACCTACAATGAGCAGTTCTTC. This sequence encodes CASSEETYNEQFF.

The gene calls are TRBV4-2 and TRBJ2-1; tentative D call: TRBD2 (6 bases). This CDR3 contains 14 residues. V was pared by 4 bases and J by 9 bases, with 16 bases between. Germline loops: CDR1 LGHNA, CDR2 YNFKEQ. The CDR3 sequence: CASSPRERGGEQFF. The DNA for the CDR3 is TGTGCCAGCAGCCCCCGGGAGAGGGGAGGTGAGCAGTTCTTC.

The chain recombines TRBV4-1 with TRBJ2-3; D possibly corresponds to TRBD2 (6 bases). Trimming cost V 0 bases and J 0 bases, with 13 bases left between them. This CDR3 spans 17 amino acids. CDR1 is MGHRA, CDR2 YSYEKL, per germline. The CDR3 here is CASSQDGTGVSTDTQYF. CDR3 DNA sequence: TGCGCCAGCAGCCAAGATGGAACGGGGGTTAGCACAGATACGCAGTATTTT.

The chain couples TRBV6-6 to TRBJ1-6, with D possibly matching TRBD1 (5 bases). Germline loops: CDR1 MNHNY, CDR2 SVGAGI (reference sequence). The CDR3 runs 14 residues. Between the trimmed V and J ends, which lost 4 bases and 6 bases, there was a span of 10 bases. The CDR3 is CASSSGGGNSPLHF. CDR3 DNA sequence: TGTGCCAGCAGTTCCGGGGGAGGTAATTCACCCCTCCACTTT.

This clone was counted a single time. This chain links TRBV27 with TRBJ2-7; TRBD1 might be the D (6 bases). This CDR3 spans 14 amino acids. Trimming took off 0 bases at V and 2 bases at J, with 8 bases between the two ends. From germline, CDR1 is MNHEY and CDR2 SMNVEV (reference sequence). The CDR3 DNA reads as TGTGCCAGCAGTTTATCTGGGGGCCCCTACGAGCAGTACTTC. Translated, it gives CASSLSGGPYEQYF.